Listed here are 11 T cell receptor beta chains from one sample, sequenced in a study of blood T cell repertoires in COVID-19. Data came from immunoSEQ multiplex PCR; TCRdb stores just in-frame clones and leaves some out. The sample shows more than 200,000 clones, roughly 80% of them seen only once. Sequencing used peripheral blood. These receptor sequences come from a woman older than 75 with acute or convalescent COVID-19.

The chain employs TRBV2 and TRBJ1-1; the match to TRBD1 covers 8 bases. Trimming cost V 8 bases and J 4 bases; bases outside gene matches: 9. Germline assignment: CDR1 SNHLY and CDR2 FYNNEI. The CDR3 totals 14 residues. The CDR3 nucleotides are TGTGCCAGCTTAGGACGACAGGGGATCACTGAAGCTTTCTTT. Amino acid sequence: CASLGRQGITEAFF.

This clone was detected a few times. V gene TRBV28 combines with J gene TRBJ2-7; TRBD1 matches at 8 bases. Losses at the gene ends were 8 bases for V and 5 bases for J; bases not matched to a gene: 8. Germline loops: CDR1 MDHEN, CDR2 SYDVKM. CDR3 length equals 13 residues. The CDR3: CASVLQGAHEQYF. CDR3 DNA: TGTGCCAGCGTGCTGCAGGGGGCCCACGAGCAGTACTTC.

The CDR3 DNA is TGTGCCAGCAGCTTAGAGAGAACCGGGGAGCTGTTTTTT. Its translation is CASSLERTGELFF. The chain carries TRBV7-2 and TRBJ2-2; unclear D gene. V was pared by 1 base and J by 5 bases, with 5 bases between. Germline V gene data show CDR1 as SGHTA and CDR2 as FQGNSA. The CDR3 loop spans 13 amino acids.

V usage is TRBV5-6 and J usage is TRBJ1-6; 9 bases agree with TRBD1. V shed 3 bases, J shed 9 bases, and the junction held 10 bases outside the gene matches. CDR1 is SGHDT, CDR2 YYEEEE, per germline. This CDR3 spans 16 amino acids. Written as DNA, the CDR3 is TGTGCCAGCAGCTGGGAACCGGGACAGGGAGGTTCACCCCTCCACTTT. Residues: CASSWEPGQGGSPLHF. Based on the CDR3 plus reference TRBV5-6 and TRBJ1-6, the full variable domain is DAGVTQSPTHLIKTRGQQVTLRCSPKSGHDTVSWYQQALGQGPQFIFQYYEEEERQRGNFPDRFSGHQFPNYSSELNVNALLLGDSALYLCASSWEPGQGGSPLHFGNGTRLTVT.

CDR3 nucleotides: TGTGCCACCAGCAGAGATCGACAGGGGGCTACAGGAAACACCATATATTTT. The encoded protein is CATSRDRQGATGNTIYF. This sequence joins TRBV15 and TRBJ1-3, with 10 bases identical to TRBD1. Germline CDR1 LNHNV, CDR2 YYDKDF (reference sequence). This CDR3 is 17 amino acids long. V lost 0 bases to trimming and J lost 4 bases; unmatched junction nucleotides: 6. The full variable domain, in which reference TRBV15 and TRBJ1-3 provide the parts outside the CDR3, is DAMVIQNPRYQVTQFGKPVTLSCSQTLNHNVMYWYQQKSSQAPKLLFHYYDKDFNNEADTPDNFQSRRPNTSFCFLDIRSPGLGDTAMYLCATSRDRQGATGNTIYFGEGSWLTVV.

This chain uses TRBV6-2 or TRBV6-3 with TRBJ2-7, with TRBD2 as a possible D gene (5 bases). Trimming took 4 bases from V and 2 from J, leaving 15 bases between them. Germline assignment: CDR1 MNHEY and CDR2 SVGEGT. This CDR3 contains 15 residues. The CDR3 loop is CASSSGWLVAYEQYF. The CDR3 region has the DNA TGTGCCAGCAGTTCGGGGTGGCTAGTTGCCTACGAGCAGTACTTC.

The V and J genes are TRBV27 and TRBJ2-3, with 8 bases aligning to TRBD2. The CDR3 sequence is 14 residues long. Per the germline V gene, CDR1 is MNHEY and CDR2 is SMNVEV (reference sequence). J gave up 2 bases and V 5 bases, and 3 bases lay outside the gene matches. CDR3 bases: TGTGCCAGCAGTCCAGGACTAGCCACAGATACGCAGTATTTT. Translated, it gives CASSPGLATDTQYF.

The gene calls are TRBV11-2 and TRBJ1-4, with 8 nucleotides matching TRBD1. The CDR3 has 16 residues. After removal of 5 bases from V and 3 bases from J, the junction contained 8 bases not matched to a gene. Per the germline V gene, CDR1 is SGHAT and CDR2 is FQNNGV. As DNA, the CDR3 is TGTGCCAGCAGCGCAAACAGGGGGACGGCTAATGAAAAACTGTTTTTT. As protein: CASSANRGTANEKLFF.

The V call is TRBV18, the J call TRBJ1-3; 8 nucleotides line up with TRBD1. Trimming took 2 bases from V and 0 from J; bases not matched to a gene: 3. The CDR3 consists of 16 residues. The V gene's germline CDR1 is KGHSH and CDR2 LQKENI. For the CDR3, the DNA is TGTGCCAGCTCACCAAATACAGGGGGCTCTGGAAACACCATATATTTT. This translates into CASSPNTGGSGNTIYF.

V is TRBV6-2 or TRBV6-3 and J is TRBJ1-1; TRBD1 aligns across 7 bases. The CDR3 has 13 amino acids. Losses at the gene ends were 5 bases for V and 7 bases for J; bases not matched to a gene: 7. Germline V lookup: CDR1 MNHEY, CDR2 SVGEGT. The CDR3 DNA reads as TGTGCCAGCAGTCCGCAGGGGGGTATTGAAGCTTTCTTT. Translated: CASSPQGGIEAFF.

The chain uses TRBV4-1 and TRBJ1-4, with 10 bases that match TRBD1. The CDR3 has 15 residues. Per the germline V gene, CDR1 is MGHRA and CDR2 is YSYEKL. V dropped 8 bases and J dropped 8; count of bases not matched to a gene: 11. The CDR3 sequence: CASGDRGLSREKLFF. The CDR3 nucleotides read TGCGCCAGCGGAGACAGGGGGCTATCCCGGGAAAAACTGTTTTTT.